This paragraph covers one T cell receptor beta chain sequence. These data belong to a study of shared clonotypes between healthy human individuals. Germline V lookup: CDR1 MDHEN, CDR2 SYDVKM. The CDR3 spans 14 residues. V was clipped by 3 bases and J by 5 bases; unmatched bases: 6. Clones were sequenced by immunoSEQ multiplex PCR, and TCRdb holds only the in-frame ones, with some missing. The table lists 400,000 to 600,000 clones, 75% to 80% of them singletons. The sequenced sample consisted of PBMCs. The TCR comes from a woman aged 40 to 55 in good health. Some clones in this sample may be carry-over from other donors' samples. The J gene is TRBJ2-7, the V gene TRBV28; TRBD2 agrees at 8 bases. Here the CDR3 DNA reads TGTGCCAGCAGTTTCCTCGGGGGGGTGGACGAGCAGTACTTC. Amino acid sequence: CASSFLGGVDEQYF.